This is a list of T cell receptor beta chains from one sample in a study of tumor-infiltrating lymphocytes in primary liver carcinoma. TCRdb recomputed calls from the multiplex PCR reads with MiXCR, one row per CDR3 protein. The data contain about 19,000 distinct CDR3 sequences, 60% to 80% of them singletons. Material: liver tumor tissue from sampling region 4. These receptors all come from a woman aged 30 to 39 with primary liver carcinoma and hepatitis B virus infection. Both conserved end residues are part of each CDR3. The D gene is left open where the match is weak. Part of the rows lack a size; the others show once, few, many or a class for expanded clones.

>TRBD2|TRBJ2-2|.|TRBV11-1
TGTGCCAGTAGCAAGGTTATGGCGGGAGTGTCCTGGGAGCTGTTTTTT
CASSKVMAGVSWELFF
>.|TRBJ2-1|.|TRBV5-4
TGTGCCAGCAGCCAGGGGGGGAATGACCAGTTCTTC
CASSQGGNDQFF
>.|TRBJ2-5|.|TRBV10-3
TGTGCCATCGGTGACTCGGCTACCATACAAGAGACCCAGTACTTC
CAIGDSATIQETQYF
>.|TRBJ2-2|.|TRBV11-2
TGTGCCAGCAACCCCGATCCCCAATTGGACACCGGGGAGCCGTTTTTT
CASNPDPQLDTGEPFF
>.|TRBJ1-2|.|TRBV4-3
TGCGCCGGCAGACAAGGTTGGGGCAGGGTGAATGGCTACACCTTC
CAGRQGWGRVNGYTF
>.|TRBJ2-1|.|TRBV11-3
TGTGCCAGCAGCTTGGATCTGGCTGGGAGCTCCTACTATGAGCAGTTCTTC
CASSLDLAGSSYYEQFF
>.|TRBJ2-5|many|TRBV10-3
TGTGCCATCAGTGAGTCGGCTACCGGACAAGAGGCCCAGTACTTC
CAISESATGQEAQYF
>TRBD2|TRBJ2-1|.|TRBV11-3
TGTGCCGGCGCTAGCGGAGGTGGGGATGAGCAGTTCTTC
CAGASGGGDEQFF
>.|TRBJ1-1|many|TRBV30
TGTGCCCTAGAGGGACTGAACACTGAAGCTTTCTTT
CALEGLNTEAFF
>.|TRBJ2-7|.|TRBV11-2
TGTGCCAGCAGCTCTCCTGGGACGGGCACGTACGAGCATTACTTC
CASSSPGTGTYEHYF
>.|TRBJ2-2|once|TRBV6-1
TGTGTCAGCAGTGAAACCCTTCACGGGGGCGCCGCGAGCACCGGGGAGCTGTTTTTT
CVSSETLHGGAASTGELFF
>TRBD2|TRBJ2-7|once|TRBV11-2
TGTGCCAGCAGCTTATCCGTCGGACTAGCGGGAGGGGGGAACGAGCAGTACTTC
CASSLSVGLAGGGNEQYF
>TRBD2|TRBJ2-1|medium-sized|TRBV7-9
TGTGCCAGCAGCTCCGGGACTAGCGGGAGGTATCAGTTCTTC
CASSSGTSGRYQFF
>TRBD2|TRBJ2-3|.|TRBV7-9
TGTGCCAGCAGCCTATTACTAGCGGGATCTTCAGATACGCAGTATTTT
CASSLLLAGSSDTQYF
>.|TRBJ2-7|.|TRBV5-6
TGTGCCAGCAGCTTACGGACATGGTTACCGCAGTACTTC
CASSLRTWLPQYF
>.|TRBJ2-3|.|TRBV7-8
TGTACCAACAGCTTAGATGGAGTGAGTACGCAGTATTTT
CTNSLDGVSTQYF
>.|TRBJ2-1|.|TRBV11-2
TGTGCCAGCAGTCCCTCAGGACAGTTCTACAATGAGCAGTTCTTC
CASSPSGQFYNEQFF
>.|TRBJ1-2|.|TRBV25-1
TGTGCCAGCAGTGAGGCCGCCAGAAACTTTGGCTACACCTTC
CASSEAARNFGYTF
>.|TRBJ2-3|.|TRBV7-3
TGTGCCAGCAGCTCGACAGCAGTTACAGATACGCAGTATTTT
CASSSTAVTDTQYF
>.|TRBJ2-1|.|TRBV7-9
TGTGCCAGTTCTTATACAGGGTTCTACAATGAGCGGTTCTTC
CASSYTGFYNERFF
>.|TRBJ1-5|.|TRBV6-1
TGTGCCGGCAGTGAAGAATGTGGGATCAATCAGTCCCGGCATTTT
CAGSEECGINQSRHF
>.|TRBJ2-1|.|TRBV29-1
TGCAGCGCCCTAAGGTACTACAATGAGCATTTCTTT
CSALRYYNEHFF
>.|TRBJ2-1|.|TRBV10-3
TGTTCCGTCAGTCCCACGGCGACCTGGGATGAGCAGTTCTTC
CSVSPTATWDEQFF
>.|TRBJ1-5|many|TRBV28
TGTGCCAGCAGTTTACCTTCATTCCGACACCGTGGTGGTCAGCCCCAGCATTTT
CASSLPSFRHRGGQPQHF